This is a list of T cell receptor beta chains from one sample in a study of T cell repertoires in cytomegalovirus infection. MiXCR, applied by TCRdb to the reads, yields one record per CDR3 protein. There are about 71,000 distinct CDR3 sequences in the sample; approximately 22% occur only once, and roughly two thirds lies in the top ten. These TCRs are of unknown antigen specificity. The specimen was CD8+ T cells from cultured PBMCs, collected from culture after CMV antigen stimulation. These receptors originate from a human donor in good health (CMV status not recorded). Some clones in this sample may be carry-over from other donors' samples. The CDR3 runs from the conserved cysteine through the conserved F or W. D genes are given only for firm matches. The size field is filled for only some rows; it gives once, few, many or a size class.

TRBD1,TRBV7-8,few,TRBJ1-2,TGTGCCAGCAGCTTAGAGGGACAGGGGGCGCGGAACTATGGCTACACCTTC,CASSLEGQGARNYGYTF
.,TRBV10-2,many,TRBJ1-1,TGCGCCAGCAGTGACAGGGAAAACACTGAAGCTTTCTTT,CASSDRENTEAFF
.,TRBV7-8,few,TRBJ1-2,TGTGCCAGCAGCTACAGGGACGGTCGCTATGGCTACACCTTC,CASSYRDGRYGYTF
.,TRBV6-4,few,TRBJ1-1,TGTGCCAGCAGTGAAGAACCCGGGAACACTGAAGCTTTCTTT,CASSEEPGNTEAFF
.,TRBV12-3/TRBV12-4,few,TRBJ1-2,TGTGCCAGCAGTCGCCCTGGGGGCTATGGCTACACCTTC,CASSRPGGYGYTF
TRBD1,TRBV6-5,.,TRBJ1-5,TGTGCCAGCAGTTCACCTCAAACAGGGGGAACCTTTAATCAGCCCCAGCATTTT,CASSSPQTGGTFNQPQHF
.,TRBV6-1,.,TRBJ2-1,TGTGCCAGCAGTGAACGGTTTTTTGGTGAGCAGTTCTTC,CASSERFFGEQFF
.,TRBV7-6,few,TRBJ2-1,TGTGCCAGCAGCTTCAGAAGGTCCTACAATGAGCAGTTCTTC,CASSFRRSYNEQFF
.,TRBV14,.,TRBJ1-1,TGTGCCAGCAGCATCCTCTTTGGAGGGACTGAAGCTTTCTTT,CASSILFGGTEAFF
.,TRBV27,.,TRBJ2-3,TGTGCCAGCAGTTTTTCGATGGGTGGCACAGATACGCAGTATTTT,CASSFSMGGTDTQYF
TRBD2,TRBV6-1,.,TRBJ2-3,TGTGCCAGCAGTGGACTAGCGGGGGGGCCAGATACGCAGTATTTT,CASSGLAGGPDTQYF
TRBD2,TRBV7-2,.,TRBJ2-3,TGTGCCAGCAGCCGACGGACTAGCGGGGGAACAGATACGCAGTATTTT,CASSRRTSGGTDTQYF
TRBD2,TRBV7-3,few,TRBJ2-1,TGTGCCAGCAGCCCCCCGGGGGGTAGTTCTAATGAGCAGTTCTTC,CASSPPGGSSNEQFF
.,TRBV7-6,.,TRBJ1-6,TGTGCCAGCAGCTTAGCACTTTCACCCCTCCACTTT,CASSLALSPLHF
.,TRBV11-3,.,TRBJ2-3,TGTGCCAGCAGCTCGACCCTCCGGGACGGCGGGGATACGCAGTATTTT,CASSSTLRDGGDTQYF
.,TRBV7-2,.,TRBJ2-7,TGTGCCAGCAGCTTAAATCGGCAACCGCGGCTCGAGCAGTACTTC,CASSLNRQPRLEQYF
.,TRBV7-8,.,TRBJ1-4,TGTGCCAGCAGCTGGGGCGGCTCTAATGAAAAACTGTTTTTT,CASSWGGSNEKLFF
TRBD1,TRBV7-8,.,TRBJ2-7,TGTGCCAGCACCCACAGGGGCGCCTACGAGCAGTACTTC,CASTHRGAYEQYF
.,TRBV15,.,TRBJ2-4,TGTGCCACCAGCAGAGATAGAGGCCCGGCAGGGGAGGACATTCAGTACTTC,CATSRDRGPAGEDIQYF
TRBD1,TRBV7-2,few,TRBJ1-5,TGTGCCAGCAGCTTACTAGGACAGGGGATTCAGCCCCAGCATTTT,CASSLLGQGIQPQHF
.,TRBV27,.,TRBJ2-7,TGTGCCAGCAGTTTGAATGGGGGTTCGGTATTCTACGAGCAGTACTTC,CASSLNGGSVFYEQYF
TRBD1,TRBV6-2/TRBV6-3,few,TRBJ2-7,TGTGCCAGCAGAGCCCGACAGGGTCCCTACAATGAGCAGTACTTC,CASRARQGPYNEQYF
.,TRBV10-3,.,TRBJ2-7,TGTGCCATCAGTGGGGACAATAGGAACTACGAGCAGTACTTC,CAISGDNRNYEQYF
TRBD1,TRBV2,many,TRBJ2-4,TGTGCCAGCAGTGGACAGGGACCCTGGGACATTCAGTACTTC,CASSGQGPWDIQYF
TRBD2,TRBV7-9,few,TRBJ2-3,TGTGCCAGCAGCTTTTCTAGCGGGGGGGCCACAGATACGCAGTATTTT,CASSFSSGGATDTQYF
TRBD1,TRBV7-8,.,TRBJ1-5,TGTGCCAGCAGCATTGGGACAGGGCGAGTCAATCAGCCCCAGCATTTT,CASSIGTGRVNQPQHF
.,TRBV4-1,few,TRBJ1-1,TGCGCCAGCAGCCAAGAAGAGGCAACAGTCATGAACACTGAAGCTTTCTTT,CASSQEEATVMNTEAFF
.,TRBV7-9,.,TRBJ1-5,TGTGCCAGCAGCGATATGAATCAGCCCCAGCATTTT,CASSDMNQPQHF
.,TRBV4-1,.,TRBJ2-7,TGCGCCAGCAGCCAAGAGAGGGCAACCCCCTACGAGCAGTACTTC,CASSQERATPYEQYF
.,TRBV7-2,few,TRBJ2-6,TGTGCCAGCAGCTACACAGACCTTGGGGCCAACGTCCTGACTTTC,CASSYTDLGANVLTF
.,TRBV5-8,.,TRBJ1-4,TGTGCCAGCAGCTTAGGGGACGGGCGGGAAAAACTGTTTTTT,CASSLGDGREKLFF
.,TRBV20-1,.,TRBJ2-1,TGCAGTGCTAGGTATTCCGGGGACGGGCGCTCCTACAATGAGCAGTTCTTC,CSARYSGDGRSYNEQFF
.,TRBV4-1,few,TRBJ1-6,TGCGCCAGCAGCGAGGGGAACGGTAATTCACCCCTCCACTTT,CASSEGNGNSPLHF